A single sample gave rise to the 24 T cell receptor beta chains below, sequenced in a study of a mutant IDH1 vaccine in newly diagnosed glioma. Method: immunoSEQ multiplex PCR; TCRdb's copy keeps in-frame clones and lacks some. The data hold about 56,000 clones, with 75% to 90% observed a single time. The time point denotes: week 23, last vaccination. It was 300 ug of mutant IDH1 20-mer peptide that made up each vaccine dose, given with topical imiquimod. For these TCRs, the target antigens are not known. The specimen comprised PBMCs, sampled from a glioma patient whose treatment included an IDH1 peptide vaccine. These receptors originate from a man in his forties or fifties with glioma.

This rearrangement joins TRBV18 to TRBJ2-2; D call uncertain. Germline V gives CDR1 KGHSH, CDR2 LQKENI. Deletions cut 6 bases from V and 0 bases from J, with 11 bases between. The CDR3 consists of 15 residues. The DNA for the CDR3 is TGTGCCAGCTCCCCCGTGGAAACGAACACCGGGGAGCTGTTTTTT. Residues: CASSPVETNTGELFF.

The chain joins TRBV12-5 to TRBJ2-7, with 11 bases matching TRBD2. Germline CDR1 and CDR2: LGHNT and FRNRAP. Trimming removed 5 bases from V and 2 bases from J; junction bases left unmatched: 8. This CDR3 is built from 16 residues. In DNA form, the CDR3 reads TGTGCTAGTGGTCCCGATAGCGGGAGGGGGACCTACGAGCAGTACTTC. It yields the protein CASGPDSGRGTYEQYF.

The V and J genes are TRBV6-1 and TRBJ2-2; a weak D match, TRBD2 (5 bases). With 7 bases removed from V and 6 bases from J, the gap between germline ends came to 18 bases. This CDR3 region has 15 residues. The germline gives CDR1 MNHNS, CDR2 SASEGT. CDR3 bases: TGTGCCAGCACAAACCGGGGTGGAGCCCCCGGGGAGCTGTTTTTT. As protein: CASTNRGGAPGELFF.

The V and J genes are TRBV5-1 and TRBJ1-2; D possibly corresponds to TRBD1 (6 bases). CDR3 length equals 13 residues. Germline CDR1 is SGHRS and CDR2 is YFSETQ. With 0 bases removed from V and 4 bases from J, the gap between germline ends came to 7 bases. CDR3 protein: CASSLADSYGYTF. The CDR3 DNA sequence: TGCGCCAGCAGCTTGGCGGACAGCTATGGCTACACCTTC.

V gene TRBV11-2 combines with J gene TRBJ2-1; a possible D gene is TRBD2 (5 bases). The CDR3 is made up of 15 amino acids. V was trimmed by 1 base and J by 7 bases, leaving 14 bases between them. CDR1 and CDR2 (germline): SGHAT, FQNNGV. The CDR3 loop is CASSLGTSNSNEQFF. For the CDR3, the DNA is TGTGCCAGCAGCTTAGGAACTAGTAACTCGAATGAGCAGTTCTTC.

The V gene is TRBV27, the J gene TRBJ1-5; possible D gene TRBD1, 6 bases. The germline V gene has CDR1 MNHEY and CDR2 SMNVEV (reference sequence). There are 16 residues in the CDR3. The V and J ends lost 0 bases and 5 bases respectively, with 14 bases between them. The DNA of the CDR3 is TGTGCCAGCAGTTTATCTGGTGGGGGCGGGTATCAGCCCCAGCATTTT. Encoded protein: CASSLSGGGGYQPQHF.

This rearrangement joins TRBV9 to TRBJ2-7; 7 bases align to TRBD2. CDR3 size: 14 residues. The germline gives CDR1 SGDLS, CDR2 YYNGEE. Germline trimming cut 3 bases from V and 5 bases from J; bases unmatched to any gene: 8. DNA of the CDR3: TGTGCCAGCAGCGATGGGAGGGTCCCGCACGAGCAGTACTTC. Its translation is CASSDGRVPHEQYF.

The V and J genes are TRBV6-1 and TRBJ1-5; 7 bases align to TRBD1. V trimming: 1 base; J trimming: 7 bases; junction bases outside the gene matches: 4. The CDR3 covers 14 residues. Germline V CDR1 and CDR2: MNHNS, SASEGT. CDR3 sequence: CASSEVEGAQPQHF. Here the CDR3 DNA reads TGTGCCAGCAGTGAAGTTGAGGGGGCCCAGCCCCAGCATTTT.

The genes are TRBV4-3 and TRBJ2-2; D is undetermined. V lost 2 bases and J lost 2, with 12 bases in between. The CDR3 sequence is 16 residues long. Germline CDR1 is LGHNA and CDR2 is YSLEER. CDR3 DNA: TGCGCCAGCAGCCAAACTCCGGGCCTTAACACCGGGGAGCTGTTTTTT. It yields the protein CASSQTPGLNTGELFF.

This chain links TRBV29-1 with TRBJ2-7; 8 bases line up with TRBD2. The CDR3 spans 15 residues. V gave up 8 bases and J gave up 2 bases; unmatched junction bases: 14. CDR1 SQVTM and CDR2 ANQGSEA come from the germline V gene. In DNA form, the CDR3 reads TGCAGCCCCTCGGCTCCCGGGAGGGAACCCTACGAGCAGTACTTC. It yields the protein CSPSAPGREPYEQYF.

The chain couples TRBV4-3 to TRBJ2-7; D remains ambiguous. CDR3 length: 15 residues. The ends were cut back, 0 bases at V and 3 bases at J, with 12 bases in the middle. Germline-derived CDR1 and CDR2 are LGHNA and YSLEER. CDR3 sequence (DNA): TGCGCCAGCAGCCAAGAGAACCTAGTTGGCTACGAGCAGTACTTC. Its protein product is CASSQENLVGYEQYF.

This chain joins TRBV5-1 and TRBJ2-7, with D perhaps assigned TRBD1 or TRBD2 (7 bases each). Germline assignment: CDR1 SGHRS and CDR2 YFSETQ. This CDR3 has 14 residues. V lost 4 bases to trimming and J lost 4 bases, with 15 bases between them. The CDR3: CASSGQGGIYEQYF. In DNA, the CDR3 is TGCGCCAGCAGCGGGCAGGGGGGGATATACGAGCAGTACTTC.

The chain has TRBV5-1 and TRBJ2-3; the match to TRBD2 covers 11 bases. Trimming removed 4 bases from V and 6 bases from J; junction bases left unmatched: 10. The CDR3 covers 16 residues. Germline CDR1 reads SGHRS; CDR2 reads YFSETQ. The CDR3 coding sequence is TGCGCCAGCAGCATGGGACTAGCGGAGAGGACGGATACGCAGTATTTT. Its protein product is CASSMGLAERTDTQYF. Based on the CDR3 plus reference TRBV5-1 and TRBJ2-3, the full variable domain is KAGVTQTPRYLIKTRGQQVTLSCSPISGHRSVSWYQQTPGQGLQFLFEYFSETQRNKGNFPGRFSGRQFSNSRSEMNVSTLELGDSALYLCASSMGLAERTDTQYFGPGTRLTVL.

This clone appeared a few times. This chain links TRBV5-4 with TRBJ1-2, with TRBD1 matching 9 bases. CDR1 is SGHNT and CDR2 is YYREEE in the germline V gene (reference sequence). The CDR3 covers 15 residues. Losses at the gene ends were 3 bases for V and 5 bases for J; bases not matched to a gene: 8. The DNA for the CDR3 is TGTGCCAGCAGCTCTCCGGGACAGGGCCTTTATGGCTACACCTTC. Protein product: CASSSPGQGLYGYTF.

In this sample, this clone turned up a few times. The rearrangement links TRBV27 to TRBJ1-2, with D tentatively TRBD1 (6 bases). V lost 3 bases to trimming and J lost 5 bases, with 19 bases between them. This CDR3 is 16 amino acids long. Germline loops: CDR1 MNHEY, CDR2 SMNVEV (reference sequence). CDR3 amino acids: CASSLGTGNDRYGYTF. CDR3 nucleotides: TGTGCCAGCAGTTTGGGAACAGGGAATGATCGGTATGGCTACACCTTC.

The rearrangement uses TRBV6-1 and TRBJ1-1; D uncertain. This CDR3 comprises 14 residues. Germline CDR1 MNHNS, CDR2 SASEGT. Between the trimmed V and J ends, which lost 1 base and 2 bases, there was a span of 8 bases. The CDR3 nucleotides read TGTGCCAGCAGTGAAGTTATCGGAAACACTGAAGCTTTCTTT. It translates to CASSEVIGNTEAFF.

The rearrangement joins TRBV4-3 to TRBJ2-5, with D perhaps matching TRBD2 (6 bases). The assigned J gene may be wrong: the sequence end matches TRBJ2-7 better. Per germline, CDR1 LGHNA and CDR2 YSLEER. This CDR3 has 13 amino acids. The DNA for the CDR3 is TGCGCCAGCAGCCATGGACTATACTACGAGCAGTACTTC. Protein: CASSHGLYYEQYF.

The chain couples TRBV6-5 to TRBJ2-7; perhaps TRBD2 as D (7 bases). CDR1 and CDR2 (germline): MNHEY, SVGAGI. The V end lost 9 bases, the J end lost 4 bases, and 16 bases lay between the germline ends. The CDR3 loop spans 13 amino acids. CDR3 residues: CASHEGEGYEQYF. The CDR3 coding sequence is TGTGCCAGTCACGAGGGGGAGGGGTACGAGCAGTACTTC.

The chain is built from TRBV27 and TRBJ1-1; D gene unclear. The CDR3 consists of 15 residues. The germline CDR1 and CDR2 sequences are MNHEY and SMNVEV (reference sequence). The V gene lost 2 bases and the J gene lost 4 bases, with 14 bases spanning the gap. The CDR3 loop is CASSLGFPRITEAFF. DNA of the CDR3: TGTGCCAGCAGTTTAGGATTCCCGAGGATCACTGAAGCTTTCTTT.

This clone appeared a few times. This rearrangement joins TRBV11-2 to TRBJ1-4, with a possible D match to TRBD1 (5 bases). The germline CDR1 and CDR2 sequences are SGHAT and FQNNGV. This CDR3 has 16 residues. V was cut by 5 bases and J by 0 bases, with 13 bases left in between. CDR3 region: CASSPRQSATNEKLFF. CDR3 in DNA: TGTGCCAGCAGCCCCAGACAGTCGGCAACTAATGAAAAACTGTTTTTT.

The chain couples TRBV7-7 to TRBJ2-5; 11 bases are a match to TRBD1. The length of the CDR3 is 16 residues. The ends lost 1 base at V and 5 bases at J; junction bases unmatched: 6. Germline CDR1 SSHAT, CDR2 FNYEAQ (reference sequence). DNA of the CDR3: TGTGCCAGCAGCTTAGGGTGGACAGGGGGCGGGGAGACCCAGTACTTC. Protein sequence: CASSLGWTGGGETQYF.

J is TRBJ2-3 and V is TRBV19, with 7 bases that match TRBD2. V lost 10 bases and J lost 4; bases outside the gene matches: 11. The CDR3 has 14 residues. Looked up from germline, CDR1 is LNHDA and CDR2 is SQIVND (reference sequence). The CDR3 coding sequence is TGTGCCACCTCAAGAGGACTAGAGGCAGATACGCAGTATTTT. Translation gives CATSRGLEADTQYF.

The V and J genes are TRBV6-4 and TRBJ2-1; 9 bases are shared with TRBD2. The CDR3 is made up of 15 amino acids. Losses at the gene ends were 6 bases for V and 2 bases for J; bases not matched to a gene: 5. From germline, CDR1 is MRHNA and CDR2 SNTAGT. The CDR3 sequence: CASSPAGGAYNEQFF. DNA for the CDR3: TGTGCCAGCAGCCCTGCGGGAGGGGCCTACAATGAGCAGTTCTTC.

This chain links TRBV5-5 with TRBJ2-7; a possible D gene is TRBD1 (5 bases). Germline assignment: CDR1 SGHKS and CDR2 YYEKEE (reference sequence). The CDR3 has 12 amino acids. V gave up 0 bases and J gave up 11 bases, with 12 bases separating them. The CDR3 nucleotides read TGTGCCAGCAGCTTGGATCTGCAGGGAAAGTACTTC. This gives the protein CASSLDLQGKYF.